This record looks at one T cell receptor (beta chain) sequence and its context. Antigen unknown. A deep-level run was used for the assay. Study processing details: ImmunoSEQ gave junction-only sequences without quality scores, so filtering differed. Profiled with immunoSEQ multiplex PCR; TCRdb holds only in-frame clones, not every one. That table gives V, J and clone size, and the DNA gave D and trimming. The sample lists 2 million to 2.5 million clones; more than 85% were seen once. The data were obtained in a study of shared clonotypes between healthy human individuals. Study-wide results and limits: Unshared clonotypes carried lower generation probabilities than those common to all four donors.

Investigators divided CD4+ cells into CD45RA+ naive and CD45RA-negative memory subsets. The CDR3 extends over 18 amino acids. V shed 1 base, J shed 0 bases, and the junction held 9 bases outside the gene matches. CDR1 and CDR2 (germline): MDHEN, SYDVKM. The J gene is TRBJ2-7, the V gene TRBV28; 10 positions match TRBD2. This TCR was recovered from a man aged 18 to 30 in good health. Some clones in this sample may be carry-over from other donors' samples. The sequenced sample was naive CD4+ T cells from PBMCs. Stated subset: CD45RA+ positively selected. The CDR3 DNA is TGTGCCAGCAGTTTATCCCAAGCGGGAGGGTTGAGCTCCTACGAGCAGTACTTC. Translation: CASSLSQAGGLSSYEQYF.